The T cell receptor (beta chain) described here comes from a study of CD8 T cells in ankylosing spondylitis. TCRdb processed the 5' RACE reads anew with MiXCR; each CDR3 protein has one entry. The sample has 150,000 or so distinct CDR3 sequences; about 17% are singletons. This clonotype was picked up many times. The specimen was blood, either unsorted or a sorted T cell fraction (not recorded which). This clonotype originated in a male donor with ankylosing spondylitis or in good health (not recorded which).

CDR3 sequence reads: CASSARLAGSPYNEQFF. The DNA for the CDR3 is TGTGCCAGCAGTGCTAGACTAGCGGGATCCCCCTACAATGAGCAGTTCTTC. The chain joins TRBV28 to TRBJ2-1; TRBD2 matches 11 bases. This CDR3 is 17 amino acids long. V lost 5 bases to trimming and J lost 2 bases; unmatched junction nucleotides: 8. Germline CDR1 reads MDHEN; CDR2 reads SYDVKM.